One and the same sample provided the 18 T cell receptor beta chains below, sequenced in a study of blood T cell repertoires in COVID-19. Data came from immunoSEQ multiplex PCR; TCRdb stores just in-frame clones and leaves some out. The sample consists of roughly 6,000 clones, 74% of them appearing once. Sequenced: peripheral blood. The receptors here all came from a man aged 60 to 69 with acute or convalescent COVID-19.

The table lists this clone with a few counts. CDR3 amino acids: CATTITRGSVEQFF. The CDR3 nucleotides read TGTGCCACCACGATTACTCGGGGGAGTGTTGAGCAGTTCTTC. The V gene is TRBV15, the J gene TRBJ2-1; D might be TRBD2 (6 bases). V was cut by 7 bases and J by 9 bases, with 19 bases left in between. The CDR3 totals 14 residues. Looked up from germline, CDR1 is LNHNV and CDR2 is YYDKDF (reference sequence).

The gene calls are TRBV7-9 and TRBJ2-2, with D unclear. This CDR3 contains 15 residues. Trimming took off 1 base at V and 0 bases at J, with 6 bases between the two ends. Germline values: CDR1 SEHNR, CDR2 FQNEAQ (reference sequence). CDR3: CASSLVVANTGELFF. In DNA, the CDR3 is TGTGCCAGCAGCTTAGTTGTCGCGAACACCGGGGAGCTGTTTTTT.

The V and J genes are TRBV19 and TRBJ1-5, with D maybe TRBD1 (5 bases). Trimming pared 4 bases from V and 7 bases from J, leaving 14 bases between. CDR3 size: 14 residues. Looked up from germline, CDR1 is LNHDA and CDR2 is SQIVND (reference sequence). The DNA of the CDR3 is TGTGCCAGTAGTACCCTCGGGGGTGGACAGCCCCAGCATTTT. Protein sequence: CASSTLGGGQPQHF. Filled out from reference TRBV19 and TRBJ1-5, the complete variable domain reads DGGITQSPKYLFRKEGQNVTLSCEQNLNHDAMYWYRQDPGQGLRLIYYSQIVNDFQKGDIAEGYSVSREKKESFPLTVTSAQKNPTAFYLCASSTLGGGQPQHFGDGTRLSIL.

The V and J genes are TRBV7-2 and TRBJ1-5, with D possibly being TRBD1 (6 bases). The V end was cut by 5 bases, the J end by 8 bases, with 22 bases between. The CDR3 sequence is 16 residues long. Germline V lookup: CDR1 SGHTA, CDR2 FQGNSA. The CDR3 DNA sequence: TGTGCCAGCAGCCCCTGGGGGGGCGCAGGGTATAAGCCCCAGCATTTT. This translates into CASSPWGGAGYKPQHF.

This clone was observed a handful of times. The rearrangement joins TRBV9 to TRBJ1-1; no clear D gene. Germline assignment: CDR1 SGDLS and CDR2 YYNGEE. Trimming took off 5 bases at V and 3 bases at J, with 11 bases between the two ends. The CDR3 runs 13 residues. CDR3 nucleotide sequence: TGTGCCAGCAGTTTTAACAGTTACACTGAAGCTTTCTTT. This gives the protein CASSFNSYTEAFF.

The V and J genes are TRBV7-2 and TRBJ2-5, with 14 bases that match TRBD2. Germline values: CDR1 SGHTA, CDR2 FQGNSA. The length of the CDR3 is 17 residues. The junction had 3 bases not matched to a gene; V was cut back by 1 base and J by 2 bases. The CDR3 is CASSLERLAGGQETQYF. The CDR3 region has the DNA TGTGCCAGCAGCTTAGAACGACTAGCGGGAGGGCAAGAGACCCAGTACTTC.

V and J are TRBV7-9 and TRBJ1-5; a weak D match, TRBD1 (6 bases). Per germline, CDR1 SEHNR and CDR2 FQNEAQ (reference sequence). V dropped 5 bases and J dropped 5 bases, with 13 bases sitting between them. The CDR3 has 14 residues. The DNA of the CDR3 is TGTGCCAGCAGCCCTCCAGGGGCCGATCAGCCCCAGCATTTT. It translates to CASSPPGADQPQHF.

This clone was seen only once. The V gene is TRBV3-1 (or the pseudogene TRBV3-2), the J gene TRBJ1-2; tentative D call: TRBD1 (6 bases). Germline-derived CDR1 and CDR2 are LGHDT and YNNKEL (reference sequence). The CDR3 contains 17 residues. V lost 2 bases to trimming and J lost 6 bases, with 22 bases between them. CDR3 residues: CASSQSSAQGLKNGYTF. The DNA of the CDR3 is TGTGCCAGCAGCCAAAGTAGTGCCCAGGGGTTAAAGAATGGCTACACCTTC.

This chain connects TRBV18 to TRBJ2-5; D ambiguous. Germline loops: CDR1 KGHSH, CDR2 LQKENI. The CDR3 has 15 amino acids. Trimming shortened V by 1 base and J by 1 base, and 10 bases separated the two germline ends. This chain's CDR3 is CASSPRLAGQETQYF. DNA of the CDR3: TGTGCCAGCTCACCACGGTTAGCCGGCCAAGAGACCCAGTACTTC. The full variable domain, its missing parts supplied by reference TRBV18 and TRBJ2-5, is NAGVMQNPRHLVRRRGQEARLRCSPMKGHSHVYWYRQLPEEGLKFMVYLQKENIIDESGMPKERFSAEFPKEGPSILRIQQVVRGDSAAYFCASSPRLAGQETQYFGPGTRLLVL.

This clone occurred a few times. CDR3 bases: TGTGCCAGCAGCTTAGCAGGGCGGGGGGGCGTGAATGAGCAGTTCTTC. It codes for CASSLAGRGGVNEQFF. The genes are TRBV7-2 and TRBJ2-1; 9 bases align to TRBD2. The J segment lost 7 bases and the V segment lost 0 bases, leaving 7 bases of the junction unmatched. The CDR3 extends over 16 amino acids. Germline CDR1 and CDR2: SGHTA and FQGNSA. Using reference TRBV7-2 and TRBJ2-1 for the parts outside the CDR3, the full variable domain is GAGVSQSPSNKVTEKGKDVELRCDPISGHTALYWYRQSLGQGLEFLIYFQGNSAPDKSGLPSDRFSAERTGGSVSTLTIQRTQQEDSAVYLCASSLAGRGGVNEQFFGPGTRLTVL.

This chain connects TRBV19 to TRBJ2-3; 12 bases match TRBD2. After removal of 5 bases from V and 3 bases from J, the junction contained 6 bases not matched to a gene. This CDR3 region has 16 residues. Germline V lookup: CDR1 LNHDA, CDR2 SQIVND (reference sequence). The CDR3: CASSARTSGDTDTQYF. The CDR3 DNA reads as TGTGCCAGTAGTGCCCGGACTAGCGGGGATACAGATACGCAGTATTTT.

This rearrangement joins TRBV7-2 to TRBJ2-5; perhaps TRBD2 as D (6 bases). Deletions cut 0 bases from V and 2 bases from J, with 10 bases between. From germline, CDR1 is SGHTA and CDR2 FQGNSA. The CDR3 is made up of 15 amino acids. The CDR3 bases are TGTGCCAGCAGCTTAGCAGTTCGGGAGCAAGAGACCCAGTACTTC. The encoded protein is CASSLAVREQETQYF. Variable domain in full (rest from reference TRBV7-2 and TRBJ2-5): GAGVSQSPSNKVTEKGKDVELRCDPISGHTALYWYRQSLGQGLEFLIYFQGNSAPDKSGLPSDRFSAERTGGSVSTLTIQRTQQEDSAVYLCASSLAVREQETQYFGPGTRLLVL.

The genes are TRBV6-6 and TRBJ2-7; a weak D match, TRBD2 (5 bases). Germline-derived CDR1 and CDR2 are MNHNY and SVGAGI (reference sequence). Trimming took 6 bases from V and 8 from J, leaving 26 bases between them. CDR3 length: 16 amino acids. The chain's CDR3 is CASSPLSASWVTKQYF. In DNA, the CDR3 is TGTGCCAGCAGCCCACTTAGCGCGAGCTGGGTTACGAAGCAGTACTTC.

To note about this clone: This may stem from a read error, because a much larger clone lies one nucleotide away. Other DNA sequences in the sample encode the same CDR3. The chain combines TRBV10-3 with TRBJ2-2, with D perhaps TRBD2 (5 bases). This CDR3 is built from 14 residues. V lost 2 bases and J lost 7, with 11 bases in between. Germline V lookup: CDR1 ENHRY, CDR2 SYGVKD. CDR3 in amino acids: CAISENFEGGELFF. The CDR3 nucleotides are TGTGCCATCAGTGAGAATTTTGAGGGCGGGGAGCTGTTTTTT.

Only a few counts were recorded for this clone. The chain links TRBV5-4 to TRBJ1-6; 7 bases are shared with TRBD1. CDR3 length: 16 residues. Germline V lookup: CDR1 SGHNT, CDR2 YYREEE (reference sequence). Trimming at V came to 1 base and at J to 7 bases, leaving 8 bases not matched to a gene. In DNA, the CDR3 is TGTGCCAGCAGCTTGAGTTCGGGAGGGGGCAATTCACCCCTCCACTTT. Encoded protein: CASSLSSGGGNSPLHF.

The rearrangement joins TRBV6-5 to TRBJ2-3; no reliable D call. V lost 6 bases, J lost 3 bases, and 10 bases lay in between. The germline gives CDR1 MNHEY, CDR2 SVGAGI. The CDR3 is 13 residues long. DNA of the CDR3: TGTGCCAGCAGGTGGCGGATTACAGATACGCAGTATTTT. It yields the protein CASRWRITDTQYF.

The chain links TRBV4-3 to TRBJ1-6; weak D call: TRBD1 (5 bases). Germline CDR1 LGHNA, CDR2 YSLEER. The germline V and J ends were trimmed by 6 bases and 5 bases, with 14 bases remaining between them. The CDR3 sequence is 15 residues long. For the CDR3, the DNA is TGCGCCAGCAGGACGACAGAGGTGAATAATTCACCCCTCCACTTT. It yields the protein CASRTTEVNNSPLHF.

CDR3 residues: CAIRGGQDTEAFF. CDR3 coding DNA: TGTGCCATCAGGGGCGGACAGGACACTGAAGCTTTCTTT. The rearrangement joins TRBV10-3 to TRBJ1-1; TRBD1 aligns across 7 bases. The CDR3 has 13 amino acids. The junction had 4 bases not matched to a gene; V was cut back by 6 bases and J by 3 bases. Germline lookup yields CDR1 ENHRY and CDR2 SYGVKD.